This TCR beta chain was documented in a study of CD8+CD57+ T cells in acquired aplastic anemia (dated by TCRdb to the late 2010s). Background for the entire study: On average, sorted CD4+ and CD8+ cells yielded around 3.4 ug of extracted DNA, with a range of about 0.19 to 30 ug. CD8+CD57+ expansion was defined as a frequency above the mean frequency observed in healthy subjects.

Profiling of TCR beta VDJ combinations and CDR3 sequences used genomic DNA as the template. TCR repertoire sequencing was run on an Illumina HiSeq 2000. In the source study's methods: TRBV/TRBJ rearrangement plots, CDR3 size and DJ length profiles, and Simpson's diversity index were used to assess repertoires. The most abundant DNA sequence in the deep sequencing data was taken as the immunodominant clone. CDR3 amino acid sequences were screened for sharing across subjects and were compared with published repertoires and the VDJdb database. TCRdb trimmed public reads at Q25 via fastp, called clones via MiXCR and kept in-frame beta chains. Each entry merges the rows of one CDR3 protein and shows their most common DNA and genes. None of the V and J calls come from the authors' own analysis; TCRdb made them. The sample table lists 150,000 to 200,000 distinct CDR3 sequences, less than 60% of them with a count of one. The top ten constitute about 1.8% of the sample.

This clonotype was seen a few times. Its antigen target is currently unknown. No base qualities exist here, and no much larger clone lies one base off it. The paper as a whole reports these results and caveats: Around 31 CD8+ CDR3 sequences were shared between patients and controls but appeared highly expressed in patients and within their immunodominant clones. No significant difference in CD8+ Simpson's diversity was found between patients and healthy controls (P=0.060).

V was cut back by 6 bases and J by 8 bases, leaving a gap of 7 bases between them. From cysteine to phenylalanine, the CDR3 is 10 amino acids long. Just CDR3 DNA is preserved here, 30 bases in frame from base 1. The germline V gene specifies SGHVS as CDR1 and FQNEAQ as CDR2. Flow cytometry had shown CD8+CD57+ cell expansion in the patients selected for sequencing. Severe acquired aplastic anemia was diagnosed in all patients according to International Study of Aplastic Anemia and Agranulocytosis and Camitta criteria. No therapy had been received by the patients at the time of blood sampling. The study deep-sequenced TCR repertoires of sorted CD4+ and CD8+ blood T cells from severe aplastic anemia patients and healthy subjects. Patients were enrolled under clinicaltrials.gov protocols 00001620, 01623167, 00001397, 00071045, 00081523 and 00961064 in the USA. Ficoll-Paque density gradient centrifugation was used to isolate peripheral blood mononuclear cells. CD4+ and CD8+ T cells were sorted by FACS or magnetic beads before DNA extraction.

This clonotype was obtained from a human donor with aplastic anemia. Sequenced: sorted CD4+, CD8+, or CD8+CD57+ T cells (not recorded which) from PBMCs. Recombination linked TRBV7-8 to TRBJ1-2, with the D gene call left open. The sequenced DNA is TGTGCCAGCAGGGGGAAGGGCTACACCTTC. The resulting protein is CASRGKGYTF.